This T cell receptor beta chain was identified during a study of regulatory T cells in long-lasting Graves disease. According to the study, TCR beta libraries were built with iRepertoire HTBI primers and CDR3-region Arm-PCR. TCRdb reanalysed the multiplex PCR reads using MiXCR and keeps one entry per CDR3 protein. Counted here are about 430,000 distinct CDR3 sequences, over 14% occurring once; the ten biggest clones make up about 7.6%. Germline CDR1 and CDR2: SGHDT and YYEEEE. Trimming removed 2 bases at V and 2 bases at J, with 10 bases between. This CDR3 has 14 residues. At least ten counts were recorded for this clonotype. Time point meaning: newly diagnosed GD, antithyroid drugs for less than 3 months. Extracted PBMC RNA gave rise to the TCR library. This sample also belongs to another study, concerning T cells in Graves' hyperthyroidism and ophthalmopathy.

The sequencing used peripheral blood mononuclear cells (PBMCs), collected at new diagnosis, from a patient treated with antithyroid drugs. The TCR sequence derives from a woman between 35 and 50 years old with Graves disease. This rearrangement joins TRBV5-6 to TRBJ2-5; maybe TRBD2 (5 bases). The CDR3 DNA reads as TGTGCCAGCAGCTTAGATGGACTTCAAGAGACCCAGTACTTC. Translating gives CASSLDGLQETQYF.